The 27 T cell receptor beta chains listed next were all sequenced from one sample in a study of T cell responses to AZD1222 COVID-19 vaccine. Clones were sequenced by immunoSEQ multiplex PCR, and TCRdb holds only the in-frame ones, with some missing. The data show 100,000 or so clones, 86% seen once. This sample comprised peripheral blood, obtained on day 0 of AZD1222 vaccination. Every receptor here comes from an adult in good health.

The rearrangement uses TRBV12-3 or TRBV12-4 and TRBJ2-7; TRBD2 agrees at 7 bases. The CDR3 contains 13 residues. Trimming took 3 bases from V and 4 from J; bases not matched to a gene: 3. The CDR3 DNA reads TGTGCCAGCAGTTTGGAGGGAGGGTACGAGCAGTACTTC. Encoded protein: CASSLEGGYEQYF.

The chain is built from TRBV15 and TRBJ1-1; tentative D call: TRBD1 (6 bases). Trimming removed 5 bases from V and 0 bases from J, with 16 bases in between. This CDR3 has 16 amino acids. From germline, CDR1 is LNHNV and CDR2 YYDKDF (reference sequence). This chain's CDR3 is CATSSQGWGMNTEAFF. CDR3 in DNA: TGTGCCACCAGCTCCCAGGGGTGGGGAATGAACACTGAAGCTTTCTTT.

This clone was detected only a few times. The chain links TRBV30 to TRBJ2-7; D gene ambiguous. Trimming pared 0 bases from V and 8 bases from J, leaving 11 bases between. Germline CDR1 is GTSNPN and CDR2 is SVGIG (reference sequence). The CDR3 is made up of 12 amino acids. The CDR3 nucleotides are TGTGCCTGGAGTGTACAAGGGTCCAAGCAGTACTTC. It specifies CAWSVQGSKQYF.

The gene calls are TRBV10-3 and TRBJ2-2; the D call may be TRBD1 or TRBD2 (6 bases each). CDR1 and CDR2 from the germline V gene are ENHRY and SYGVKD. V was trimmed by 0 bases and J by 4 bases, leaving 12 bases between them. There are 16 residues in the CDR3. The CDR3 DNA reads TGTGCCATCAGTGAGTCGGGGGGCGCGGGCACCGGGGAGCTGTTTTTT. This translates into CAISESGGAGTGELFF.

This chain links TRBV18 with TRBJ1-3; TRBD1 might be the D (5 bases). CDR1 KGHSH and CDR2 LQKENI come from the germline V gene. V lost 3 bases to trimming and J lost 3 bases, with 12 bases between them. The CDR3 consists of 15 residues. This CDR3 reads CASSPRDSIGNTIYF. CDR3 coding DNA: TGTGCCAGCTCACCCCGAGACAGCATTGGAAACACCATATATTTT.

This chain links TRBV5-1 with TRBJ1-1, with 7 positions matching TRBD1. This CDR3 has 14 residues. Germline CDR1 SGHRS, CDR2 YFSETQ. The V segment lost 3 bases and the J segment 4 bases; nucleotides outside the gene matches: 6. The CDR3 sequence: CASSSQGVGTEAFF. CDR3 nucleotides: TGCGCCAGCAGCTCCCAGGGGGTAGGCACTGAAGCTTTCTTT.

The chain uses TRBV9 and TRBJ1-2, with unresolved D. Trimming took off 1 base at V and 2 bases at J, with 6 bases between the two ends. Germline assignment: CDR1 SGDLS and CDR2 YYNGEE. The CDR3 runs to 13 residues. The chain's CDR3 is CASSVSGNYGYTF. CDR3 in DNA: TGTGCCAGCAGCGTATCAGGAAACTATGGCTACACCTTC.

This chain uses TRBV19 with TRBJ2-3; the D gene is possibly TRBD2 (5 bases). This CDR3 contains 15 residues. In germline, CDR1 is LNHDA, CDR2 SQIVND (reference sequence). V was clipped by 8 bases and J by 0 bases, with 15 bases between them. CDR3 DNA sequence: TGTGCCAGTGAGGACCCGGGAACTAGCACAGATACGCAGTATTTT. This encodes CASEDPGTSTDTQYF. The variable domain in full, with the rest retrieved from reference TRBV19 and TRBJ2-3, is DGGITQSPKYLFRKEGQNVTLSCEQNLNHDAMYWYRQDPGQGLRLIYYSQIVNDFQKGDIAEGYSVSREKKESFPLTVTSAQKNPTAFYLCASEDPGTSTDTQYFGPGTRLTVL.

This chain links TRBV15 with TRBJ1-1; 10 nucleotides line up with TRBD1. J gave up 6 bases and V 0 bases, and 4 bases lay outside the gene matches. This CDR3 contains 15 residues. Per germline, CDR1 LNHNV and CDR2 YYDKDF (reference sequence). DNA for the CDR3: TGTGCCACCAGCAGAGAAGAGGACAGGGGGGCTGAAGCTTTCTTT. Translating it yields CATSREEDRGAEAFF.

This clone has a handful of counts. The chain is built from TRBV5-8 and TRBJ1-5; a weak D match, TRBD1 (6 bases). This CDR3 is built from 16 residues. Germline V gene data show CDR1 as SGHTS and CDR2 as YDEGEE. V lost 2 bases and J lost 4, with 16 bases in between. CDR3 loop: CASSFFGGRENQPQHF. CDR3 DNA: TGTGCCAGCAGCTTTTTCGGGGGGCGAGAGAATCAGCCCCAGCATTTT.

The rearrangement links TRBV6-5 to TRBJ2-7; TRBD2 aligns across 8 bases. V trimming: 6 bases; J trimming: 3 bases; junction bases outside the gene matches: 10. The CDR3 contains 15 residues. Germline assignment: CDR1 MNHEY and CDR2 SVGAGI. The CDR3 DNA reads TGTGCCAGCAGATATACTAGCGGAATTAGCTACGAGCAGTACTTC. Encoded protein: CASRYTSGISYEQYF.

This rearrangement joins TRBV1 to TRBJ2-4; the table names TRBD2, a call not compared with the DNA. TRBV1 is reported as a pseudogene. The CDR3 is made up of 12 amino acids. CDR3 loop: CTRGVAKNIQYF. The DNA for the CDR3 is TGCACGCGGGGGGTAGCCAAAAACATTCAGTACTTC.

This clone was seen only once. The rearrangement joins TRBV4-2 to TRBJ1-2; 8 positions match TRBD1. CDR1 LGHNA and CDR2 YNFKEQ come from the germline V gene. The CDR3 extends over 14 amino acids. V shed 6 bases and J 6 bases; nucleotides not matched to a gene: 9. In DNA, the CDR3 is TGTGCCAGCAGTCAGAACAGGGGGAGAGATGGCTACACCTTC. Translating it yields CASSQNRGRDGYTF.

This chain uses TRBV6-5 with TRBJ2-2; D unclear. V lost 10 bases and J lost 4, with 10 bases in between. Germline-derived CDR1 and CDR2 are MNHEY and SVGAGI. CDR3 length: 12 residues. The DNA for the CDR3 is TGTGCCATCGGGCCCGCCACCGGGGAGCTGTTTTTT. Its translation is CAIGPATGELFF.

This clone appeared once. CDR3 in amino acids: CASSQGGEPFYNSPLHF. The CDR3 nucleotides are TGCGCCAGCAGCCAAGGGGGAGAGCCCTTCTATAATTCACCCCTCCACTTT. The chain recombines TRBV4-1 with TRBJ1-6, with no clear D. V lost 1 base to trimming and J lost 3 bases, with 13 bases between them. CDR3 length equals 17 residues. Germline CDR1 and CDR2: MGHRA and YSYEKL.

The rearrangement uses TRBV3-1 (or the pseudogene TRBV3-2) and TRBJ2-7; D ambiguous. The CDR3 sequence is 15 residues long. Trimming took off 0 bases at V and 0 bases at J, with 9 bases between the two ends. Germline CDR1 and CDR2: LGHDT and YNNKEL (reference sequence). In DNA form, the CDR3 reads TGTGCCAGCAGCCAAGAGTCCCACGCCTCCTACGAGCAGTACTTC. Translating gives CASSQESHASYEQYF.

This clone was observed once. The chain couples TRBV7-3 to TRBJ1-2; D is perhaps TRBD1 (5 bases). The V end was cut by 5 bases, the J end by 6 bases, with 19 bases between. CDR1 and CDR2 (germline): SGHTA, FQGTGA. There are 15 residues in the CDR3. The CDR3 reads CASSPNSGTWNGYTF. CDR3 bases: TGTGCCAGCAGCCCCAATTCCGGGACGTGGAATGGCTACACCTTC. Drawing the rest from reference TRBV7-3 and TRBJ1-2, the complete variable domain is GAGVSQTPSNKVTEKGKYVELRCDPISGHTALYWYRQSLGQGPEFLIYFQGTGAADDSGLPNDRFFAVRPEGSVSTLKIQRTERGDSAVYLCASSPNSGTWNGYTFGSGTRLTVV.

CDR3 amino acids: CASSNDRGHRNTNTEAFF. The CDR3 bases are TGTGCCAGCAGTAATGACAGGGGACACCGGAACACGAACACTGAAGCTTTCTTT. The gene calls are TRBV6-2 or TRBV6-3 and TRBJ1-1; TRBD1 matches 8 bases. The CDR3 consists of 18 residues. J was trimmed by 1 base and V by 5 bases; bases with no gene match: 15. Germline lookup yields CDR1 MNHEY and CDR2 SVGEGT.

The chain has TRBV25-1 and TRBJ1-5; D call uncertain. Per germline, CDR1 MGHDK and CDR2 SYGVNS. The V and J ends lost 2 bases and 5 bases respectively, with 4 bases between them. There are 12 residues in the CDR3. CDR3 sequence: CASSEGHQPQHF. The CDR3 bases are TGTGCCAGCAGTGAAGGGCATCAGCCCCAGCATTTT.

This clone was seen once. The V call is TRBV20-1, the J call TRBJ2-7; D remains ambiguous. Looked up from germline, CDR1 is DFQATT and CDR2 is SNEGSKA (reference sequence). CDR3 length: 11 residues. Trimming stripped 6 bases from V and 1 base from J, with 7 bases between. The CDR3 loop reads CSAGKSYEQYF. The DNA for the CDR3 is TGCAGTGCCGGAAAGTCCTACGAGCAGTACTTC.

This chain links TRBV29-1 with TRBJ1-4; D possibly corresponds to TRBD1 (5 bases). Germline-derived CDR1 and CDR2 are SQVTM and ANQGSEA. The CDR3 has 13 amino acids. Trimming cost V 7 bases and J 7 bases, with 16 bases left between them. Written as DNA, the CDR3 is TGCAGCGCCCGGGACTCAGGGAGTGAAAAACTGTTTTTT. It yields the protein CSARDSGSEKLFF.

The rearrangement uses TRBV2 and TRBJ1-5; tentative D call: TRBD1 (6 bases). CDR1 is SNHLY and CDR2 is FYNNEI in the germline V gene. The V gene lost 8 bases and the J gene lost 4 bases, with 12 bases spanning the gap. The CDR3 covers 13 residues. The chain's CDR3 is CASLGALNQPQHF. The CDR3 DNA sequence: TGTGCCAGCTTGGGGGCGTTAAATCAGCCCCAGCATTTT.

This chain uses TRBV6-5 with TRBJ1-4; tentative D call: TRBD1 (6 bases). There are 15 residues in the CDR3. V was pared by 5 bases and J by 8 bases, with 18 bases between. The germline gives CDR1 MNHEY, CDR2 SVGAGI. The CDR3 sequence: CASSRLGGAWEKLFF. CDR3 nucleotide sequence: TGTGCCAGCAGTCGGTTGGGGGGCGCTTGGGAAAAACTGTTTTTT.

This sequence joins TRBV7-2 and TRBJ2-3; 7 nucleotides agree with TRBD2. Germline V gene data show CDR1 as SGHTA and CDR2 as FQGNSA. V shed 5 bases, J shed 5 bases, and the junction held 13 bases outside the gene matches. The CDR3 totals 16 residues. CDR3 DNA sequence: TGTGCCAGCAGCCCCCCCCTAGCGGTGAGGGGAGATACGCAGTATTTT. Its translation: CASSPPLAVRGDTQYF.

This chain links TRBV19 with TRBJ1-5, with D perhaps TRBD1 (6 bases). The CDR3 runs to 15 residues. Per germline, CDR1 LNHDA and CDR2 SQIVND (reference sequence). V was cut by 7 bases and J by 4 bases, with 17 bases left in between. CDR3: CASTSLQGGNQPQHF. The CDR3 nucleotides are TGTGCCAGTACTTCCTTACAGGGAGGGAATCAGCCCCAGCATTTT.

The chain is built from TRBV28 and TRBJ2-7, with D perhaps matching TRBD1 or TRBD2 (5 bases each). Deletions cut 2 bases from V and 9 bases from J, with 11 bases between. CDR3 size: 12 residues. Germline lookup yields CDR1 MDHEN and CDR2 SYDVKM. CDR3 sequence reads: CASSLTGGGQYF. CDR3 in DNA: TGTGCCAGCAGTTTAACAGGTGGGGGGCAGTACTTC.

The DNA of the CDR3 is TGTGCCAGCAGCGCCAATACGCAGTATTTT. Protein product: CASSANTQYF. V gene TRBV25-1 combines with J gene TRBJ2-3; D is uncertain. This CDR3 is 10 amino acids long. Per germline, CDR1 MGHDK and CDR2 SYGVNS. V was clipped by 6 bases and J by 7 bases, with 5 bases between them.